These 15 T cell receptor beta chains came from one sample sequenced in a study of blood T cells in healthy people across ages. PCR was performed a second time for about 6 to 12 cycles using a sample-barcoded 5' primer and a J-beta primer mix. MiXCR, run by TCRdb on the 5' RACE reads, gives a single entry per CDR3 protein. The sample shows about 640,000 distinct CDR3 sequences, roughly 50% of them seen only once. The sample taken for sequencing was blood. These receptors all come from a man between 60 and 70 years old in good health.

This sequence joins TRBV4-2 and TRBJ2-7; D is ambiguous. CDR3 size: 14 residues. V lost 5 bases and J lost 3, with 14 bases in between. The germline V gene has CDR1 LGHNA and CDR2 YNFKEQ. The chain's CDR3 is CASSSRIGDYEQYF. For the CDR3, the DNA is TGTGCCAGCAGCTCCCGTATCGGAGACTACGAGCAGTACTTC.

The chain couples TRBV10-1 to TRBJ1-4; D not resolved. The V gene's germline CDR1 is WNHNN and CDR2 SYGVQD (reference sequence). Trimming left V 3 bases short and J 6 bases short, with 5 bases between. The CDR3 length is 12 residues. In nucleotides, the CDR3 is TGCGCCAGCAGTGAAACGGATGAAAAACTGTTTTTT. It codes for CASSETDEKLFF.

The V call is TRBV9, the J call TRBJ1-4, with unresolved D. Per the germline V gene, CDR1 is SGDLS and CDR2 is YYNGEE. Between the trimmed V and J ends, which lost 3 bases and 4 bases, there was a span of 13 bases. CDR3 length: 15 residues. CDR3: CASSGHGSFNEKLFF. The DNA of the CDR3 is TGTGCCAGCAGCGGGCATGGGTCTTTTAATGAAAAACTGTTTTTT.

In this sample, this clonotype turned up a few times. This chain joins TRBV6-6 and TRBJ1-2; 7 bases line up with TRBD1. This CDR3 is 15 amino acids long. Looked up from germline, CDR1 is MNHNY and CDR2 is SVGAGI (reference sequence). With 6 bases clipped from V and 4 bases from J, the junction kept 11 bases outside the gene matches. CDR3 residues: CASSLGTAISYGYTF. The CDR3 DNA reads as TGTGCCAGCAGCCTCGGGACAGCCATTTCCTATGGCTACACCTTC.

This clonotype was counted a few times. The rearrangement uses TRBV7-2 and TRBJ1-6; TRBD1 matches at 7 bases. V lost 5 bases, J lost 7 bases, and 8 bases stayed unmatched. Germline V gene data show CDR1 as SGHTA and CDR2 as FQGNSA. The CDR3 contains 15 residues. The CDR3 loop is CASSGPDRRNSPLHF. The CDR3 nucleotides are TGTGCCAGCAGCGGGCCGGACAGGAGAAATTCACCCCTCCACTTT.

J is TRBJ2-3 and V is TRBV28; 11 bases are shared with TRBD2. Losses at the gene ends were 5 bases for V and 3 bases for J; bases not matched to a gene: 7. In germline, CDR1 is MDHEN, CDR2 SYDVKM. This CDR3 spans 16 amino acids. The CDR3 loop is CASSPTSGVKTDTQYF. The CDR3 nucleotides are TGTGCCAGCAGTCCGACTAGCGGGGTAAAGACAGATACGCAGTATTTT.

CDR3 nucleotide sequence: TGTGCCAGCTCACCACGGACAGCGGGGGGGTTTACCTACAATGAGCAGTTCTTC. Residues: CASSPRTAGGFTYNEQFF. The V and J genes are TRBV18 and TRBJ2-1; 10 positions agree with TRBD2. The CDR3 extends over 18 amino acids. V trimming: 1 base; J trimming: 2 bases; junction bases outside the gene matches: 8. The V gene's germline CDR1 is KGHSH and CDR2 LQKENI.

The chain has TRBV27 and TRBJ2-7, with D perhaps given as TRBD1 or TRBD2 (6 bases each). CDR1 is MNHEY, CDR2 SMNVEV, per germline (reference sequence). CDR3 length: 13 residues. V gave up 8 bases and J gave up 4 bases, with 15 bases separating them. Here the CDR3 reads CASGLGGLYEQYF. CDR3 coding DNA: TGTGCCAGCGGATTAGGGGGGTTGTACGAGCAGTACTTC.

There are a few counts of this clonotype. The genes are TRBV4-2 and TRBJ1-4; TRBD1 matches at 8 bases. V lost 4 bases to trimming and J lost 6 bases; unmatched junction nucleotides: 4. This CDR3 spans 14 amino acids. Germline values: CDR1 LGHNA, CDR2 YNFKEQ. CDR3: CASSPGTGHEKLFF. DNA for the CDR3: TGTGCCAGCAGCCCCGGGACAGGTCATGAAAAACTGTTTTTT.

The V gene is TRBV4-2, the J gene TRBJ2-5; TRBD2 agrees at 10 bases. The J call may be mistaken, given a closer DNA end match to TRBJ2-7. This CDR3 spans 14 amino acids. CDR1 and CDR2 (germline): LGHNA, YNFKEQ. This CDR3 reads CASRPGLAIHEQYF. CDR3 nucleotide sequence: TGTGCCAGCAGACCGGGACTAGCGATCCACGAGCAGTACTTC.

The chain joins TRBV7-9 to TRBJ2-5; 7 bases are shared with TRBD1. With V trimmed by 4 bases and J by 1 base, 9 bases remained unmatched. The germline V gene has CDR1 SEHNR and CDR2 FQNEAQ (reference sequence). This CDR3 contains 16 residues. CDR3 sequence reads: CASSSLGTEPQETQYF. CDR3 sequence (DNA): TGTGCCAGCAGCTCCCTCGGGACAGAGCCCCAAGAGACCCAGTACTTC.

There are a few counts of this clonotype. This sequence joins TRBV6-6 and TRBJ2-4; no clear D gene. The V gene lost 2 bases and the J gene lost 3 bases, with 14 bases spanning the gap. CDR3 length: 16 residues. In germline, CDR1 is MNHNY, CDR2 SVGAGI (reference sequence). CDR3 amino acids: CASSYVRSSNKNIQYF. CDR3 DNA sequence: TGTGCCAGCAGTTACGTGCGGTCGAGCAACAAAAACATTCAGTACTTC.

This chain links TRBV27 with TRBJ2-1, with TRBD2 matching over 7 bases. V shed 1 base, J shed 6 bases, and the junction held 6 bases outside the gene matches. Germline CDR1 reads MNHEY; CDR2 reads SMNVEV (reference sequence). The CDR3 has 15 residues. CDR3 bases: TGTGCCAGCAGTTTATTGGGGGGGGGAAGCAATGAGCAGTTCTTC. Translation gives CASSLLGGGSNEQFF.

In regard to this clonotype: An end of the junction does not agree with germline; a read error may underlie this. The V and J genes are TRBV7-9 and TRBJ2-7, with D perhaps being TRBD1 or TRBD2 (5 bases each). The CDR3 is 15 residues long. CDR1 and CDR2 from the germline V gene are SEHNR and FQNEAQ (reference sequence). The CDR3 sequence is CASSSEARGDYGQYF. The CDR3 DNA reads TGTGCCAGCAGCTCCGAGGCAAGGGGTGACTACGGGCAGTACTTC.

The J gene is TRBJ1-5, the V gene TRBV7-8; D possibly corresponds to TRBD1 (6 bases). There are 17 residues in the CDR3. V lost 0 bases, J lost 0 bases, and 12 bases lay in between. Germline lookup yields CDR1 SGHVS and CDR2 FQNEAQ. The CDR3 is CASSLAWGPFSNQPQHF. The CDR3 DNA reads TGTGCCAGCAGCTTAGCTTGGGGGCCCTTTAGCAATCAGCCCCAGCATTTT.